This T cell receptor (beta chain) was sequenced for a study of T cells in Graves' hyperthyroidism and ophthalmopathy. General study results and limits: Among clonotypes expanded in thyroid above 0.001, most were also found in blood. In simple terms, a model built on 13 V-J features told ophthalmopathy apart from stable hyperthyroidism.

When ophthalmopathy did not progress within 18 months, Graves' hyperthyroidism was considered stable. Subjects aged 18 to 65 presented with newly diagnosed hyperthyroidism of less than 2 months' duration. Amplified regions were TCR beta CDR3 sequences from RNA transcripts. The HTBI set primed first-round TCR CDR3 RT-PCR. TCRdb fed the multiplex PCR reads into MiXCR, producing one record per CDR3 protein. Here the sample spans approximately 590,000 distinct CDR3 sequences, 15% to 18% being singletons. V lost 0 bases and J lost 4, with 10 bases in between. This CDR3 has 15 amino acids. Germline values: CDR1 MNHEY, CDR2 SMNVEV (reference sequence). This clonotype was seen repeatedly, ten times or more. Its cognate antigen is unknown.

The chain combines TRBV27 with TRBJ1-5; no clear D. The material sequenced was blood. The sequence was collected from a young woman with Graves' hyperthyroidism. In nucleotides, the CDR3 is TGTGCCAGCAGTTTATCGGGGAAAGGGAATCAGCCCCAGCATTTT. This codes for CASSLSGKGNQPQHF.